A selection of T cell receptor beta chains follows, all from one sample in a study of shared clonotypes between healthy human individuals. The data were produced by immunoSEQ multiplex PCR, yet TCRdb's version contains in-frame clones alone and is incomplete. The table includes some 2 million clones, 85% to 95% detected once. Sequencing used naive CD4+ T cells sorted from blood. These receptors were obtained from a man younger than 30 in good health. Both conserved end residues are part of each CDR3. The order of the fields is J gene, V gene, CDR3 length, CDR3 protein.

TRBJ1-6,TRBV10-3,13,CAISDQDNSPLHF
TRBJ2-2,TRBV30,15,CAWSGTGYLTGELFF
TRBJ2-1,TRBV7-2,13,CASSPGSYNEQFF
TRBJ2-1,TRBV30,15,CAWSAGTGGPNEQFF
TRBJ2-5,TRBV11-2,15,CASSFTRTAQETQYF
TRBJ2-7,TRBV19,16,CASTPGVDRGPYEQYF
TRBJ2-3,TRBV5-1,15,CASTPGRASTDTQYF
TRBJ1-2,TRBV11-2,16,CASSFPLRGLNYGYTF
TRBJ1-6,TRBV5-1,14,CASSRDRGNSPLHF
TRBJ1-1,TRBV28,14,CASREGQLNTEAFF
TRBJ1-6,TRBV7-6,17,CASSLGRSKRINSPLHF
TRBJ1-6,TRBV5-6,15,CASSLDQVYNSPLHF
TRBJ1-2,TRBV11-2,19,CASSPSGDGMRKKAGGYTF
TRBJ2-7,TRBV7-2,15,CASSPSAGAPYEQYF
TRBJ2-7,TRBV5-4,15,CASSRTTGGWYEQYF
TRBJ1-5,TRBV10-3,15,CAISQQGAPNQPQHF
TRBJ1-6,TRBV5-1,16,CASRSASQGRNSPLHF
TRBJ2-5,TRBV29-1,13,CSVVRDIGETQYF
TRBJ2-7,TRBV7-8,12,CASSLAPAGMYF
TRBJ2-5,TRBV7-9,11,CASSLWETQYF
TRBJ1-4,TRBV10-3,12,CAISQSNEKLFF
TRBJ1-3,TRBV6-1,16,CASSEATAGAGNTIYF
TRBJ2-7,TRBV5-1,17,CASSLRLAGGPNYEQYF